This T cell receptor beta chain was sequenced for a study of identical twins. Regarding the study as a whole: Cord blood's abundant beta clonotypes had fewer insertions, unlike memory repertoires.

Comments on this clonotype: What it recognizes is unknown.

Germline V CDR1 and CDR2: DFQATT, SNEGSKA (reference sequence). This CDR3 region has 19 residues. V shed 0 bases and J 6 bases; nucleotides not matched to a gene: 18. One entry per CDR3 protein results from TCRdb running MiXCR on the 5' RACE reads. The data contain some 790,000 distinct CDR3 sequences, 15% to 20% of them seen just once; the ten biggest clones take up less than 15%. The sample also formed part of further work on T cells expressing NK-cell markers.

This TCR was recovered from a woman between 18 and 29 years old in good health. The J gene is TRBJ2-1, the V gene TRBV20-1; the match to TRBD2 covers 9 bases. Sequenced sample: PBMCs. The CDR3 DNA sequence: TGCAGTGCTAGAGATCCCTCTAGCGGGAATCCCACGGGTGTCAATGAGCAGTTCTTC. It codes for CSARDPSSGNPTGVNEQFF.